The 11 T cell receptor beta chains listed next were all sequenced from one sample in a study of T cell repertoires in cytomegalovirus infection. No antigen has been assigned to these receptors. TCRdb reprocessed the reads via MiXCR and lists one record per CDR3 protein. This sample yields around 750,000 distinct CDR3 sequences, of which 30% to 35% are seen a single time; over 10% belongs to the top ten. The sequenced sample was cultured CD8+ T cells from PBMCs, obtained from culture after CMV antigen stimulation. These receptors were collected from a human donor in good health (CMV status not recorded). Some clones in this sample may be carry-over from other donors' samples.

This clonotype was seen many times. The gene calls are TRBV12-3 or TRBV12-4 and TRBJ1-3; tentative D call: TRBD1 (5 bases). V dropped 5 bases and J dropped 2 bases, with 19 bases sitting between them. The length of the CDR3 is 17 residues. CDR3 sequence reads: CASSPPPGPIAGNTIYF. The DNA for the CDR3 is TGTGCCAGCAGTCCCCCACCGGGACCTATTGCTGGAAACACCATATATTTT.

The V and J genes are TRBV19 and TRBJ1-2; TRBD1 agrees at 12 bases. V trimming: 10 bases; J trimming: 6 bases; junction bases outside the gene matches: 9. The CDR3 length is 14 residues. Germline CDR1 and CDR2: LNHDA and SQIVND (reference sequence). The DNA for the CDR3 is TGTGCCACTATTGCCGGGACAGGGGGCAATGGCTACACCTTC. It codes for CATIAGTGGNGYTF.

V gene TRBV27 combines with J gene TRBJ1-3, with D possibly matching TRBD1 (6 bases). From germline, CDR1 is MNHEY and CDR2 SMNVEV (reference sequence). The CDR3 is 14 amino acids. V lost 6 bases, J lost 0 bases, and 9 bases lay in between. CDR3 bases: TGTGCCAGCAGGGACAGAATCTCTGGAAACACCATATATTTT. Encoded protein: CASRDRISGNTIYF.

This clonotype showed up just a few times. The genes are TRBV14 and TRBJ2-2, with 7 bases aligning to TRBD2. V was clipped by 3 bases and J by 4 bases; unmatched bases: 8. Germline V gives CDR1 SGHDN, CDR2 FVKESK. This CDR3 has 16 residues. The CDR3 sequence is CASSHPSGAITGELFF. In nucleotides, the CDR3 is TGTGCCAGCAGCCACCCCAGCGGGGCCATCACCGGGGAGCTGTTTTTT.

V and J are TRBV7-8 and TRBJ2-3; 10 bases match TRBD2. From germline, CDR1 is SGHVS and CDR2 FQNEAQ. CDR3 size: 17 residues. The V and J ends lost 4 bases and 0 bases, in that order; junction bases with no gene match: 7. The CDR3 region is CASSSSGGAISTDTQYF. CDR3 in DNA: TGTGCCAGCAGCTCCAGCGGGGGGGCCATCAGCACAGATACGCAGTATTTT.

This chain connects TRBV29-1 to TRBJ2-4; no definite D call. This CDR3 region has 15 residues. Germline V gene sequence: CDR1 SQVTM, CDR2 ANQGSEA. V lost 6 bases to trimming and J lost 9 bases, with 24 bases between them. CDR3 nucleotide sequence: TGCAGCGTCCAGTTAAGTGGTGTAGGGTTGGTCATTCAGTACTTC. The encoded protein is CSVQLSGVGLVIQYF.

The chain is built from TRBV4-2 and TRBJ1-5; D is perhaps TRBD1 (6 bases). Germline V lookup: CDR1 LGHNA, CDR2 YNFKEQ. Trimming shortened V by 0 bases and J by 6 bases, and 18 bases separated the two germline ends. The CDR3 runs to 17 residues. The CDR3 DNA reads TGTGCCAGCAGCCAAGATCCGACAGGCTCGTACCCTCAGCCCCAGCATTTT. This sequence encodes CASSQDPTGSYPQPQHF.

This clonotype was picked up many times. The chain has TRBV2 and TRBJ1-5; 8 bases map to TRBD1. Germline trimming cut 7 bases from V and 7 bases from J; bases unmatched to any gene: 18. The CDR3 sequence is 17 residues long. The germline V gene encodes CDR1 SNHLY and CDR2 FYNNEI. The CDR3 DNA reads as TGTGCCAGCAAGCCCGGTGAGCCCAAGGACAGGGAACAGCCCCAGCATTTT. It specifies CASKPGEPKDREQPQHF.

This clonotype was counted a few times. This sequence joins TRBV12-3 or TRBV12-4 and TRBJ2-3, with 12 nucleotides matching TRBD2. This CDR3 comprises 14 residues. With 6 bases clipped from V and 3 bases from J, the junction kept 1 base outside the gene matches. DNA for the CDR3: TGTGCCAGCAGGACTAGCGGGGGAACAGATACGCAGTATTTT. Translating gives CASRTSGGTDTQYF.

This clonotype was recorded many times. V gene TRBV7-2 combines with J gene TRBJ2-2, with D possibly TRBD1 on 7 matching bases. Trimming stripped 2 bases from V and 3 bases from J, with 10 bases between. Looked up from germline, CDR1 is SGHTA and CDR2 is FQGNSA. The CDR3 consists of 15 residues. CDR3 residues: CASSLQGGYTGELFF. The CDR3 DNA reads TGTGCCAGCAGCTTACAGGGGGGATACACCGGGGAGCTGTTTTTT.

The gene calls are TRBV19 and TRBJ1-3; D not certain. CDR1 and CDR2 (germline): LNHDA, SQIVND (reference sequence). The ends were cut back, 7 bases at V and 0 bases at J, with 10 bases in the middle. CDR3 length: 14 amino acids. CDR3 amino acids: CASTPGVSGNTIYF. CDR3 nucleotide sequence: TGTGCCAGTACCCCAGGAGTCTCTGGAAACACCATATATTTT.